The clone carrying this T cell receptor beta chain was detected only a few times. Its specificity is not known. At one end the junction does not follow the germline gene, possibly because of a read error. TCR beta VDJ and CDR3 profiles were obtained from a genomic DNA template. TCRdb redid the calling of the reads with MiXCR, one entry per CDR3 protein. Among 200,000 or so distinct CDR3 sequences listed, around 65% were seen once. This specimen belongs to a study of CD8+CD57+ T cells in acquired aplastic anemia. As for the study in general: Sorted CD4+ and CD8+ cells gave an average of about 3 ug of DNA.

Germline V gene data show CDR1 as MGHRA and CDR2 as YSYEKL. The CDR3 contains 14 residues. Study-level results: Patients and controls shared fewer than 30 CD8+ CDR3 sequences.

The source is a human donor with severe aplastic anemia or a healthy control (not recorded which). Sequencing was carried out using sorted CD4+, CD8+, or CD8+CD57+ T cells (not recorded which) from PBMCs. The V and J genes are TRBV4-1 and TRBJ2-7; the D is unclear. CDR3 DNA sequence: TGTGCCAGCAGCTCATACCGGCAAGTCTACGAGCAGTACTTC. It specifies CASSSYRQVYEQYF.